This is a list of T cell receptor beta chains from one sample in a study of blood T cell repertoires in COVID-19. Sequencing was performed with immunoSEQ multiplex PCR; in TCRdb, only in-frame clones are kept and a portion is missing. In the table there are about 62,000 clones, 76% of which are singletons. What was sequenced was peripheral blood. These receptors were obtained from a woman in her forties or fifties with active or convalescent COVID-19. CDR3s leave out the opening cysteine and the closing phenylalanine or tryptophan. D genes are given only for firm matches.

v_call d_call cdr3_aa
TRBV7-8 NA ASSPRDFTDTQY
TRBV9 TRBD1 ASSRDRDEKLF
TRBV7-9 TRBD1 ASSYRQGAGANVLT
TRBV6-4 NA ASSDQGFENEQF
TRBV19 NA ASKGDIEEKLF
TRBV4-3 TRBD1 ASSQAVQGETYEQY
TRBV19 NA ASILPCSSADEQY
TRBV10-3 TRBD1 AIREQGARTEAF
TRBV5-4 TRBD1 ASSRQGDSPLH
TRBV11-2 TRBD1 ASSPRGTGVGSNEKLF
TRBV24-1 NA ATSGGPQGLASPLH
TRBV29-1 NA SVPNSLTEY
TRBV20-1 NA SASGPGFLSGNTIY
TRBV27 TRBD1 ASSSPGTEGIQY